The following is a T cell receptor beta chain sequence with its context. Method: immunoSEQ multiplex PCR; TCRdb's copy keeps in-frame clones and lacks some. The sample lists more than 25,000 clones; approximately 71% were seen once. This sample is part of a study of blood T cell repertoires in COVID-19. This receptor was identified in a human donor in a cohort sampled during active COVID-19. The material sequenced was peripheral blood.

The CDR3 sequence is CASSRLAGHNEQFF. The CDR3 nucleotides read TGTGCCAGCTCGAGACTAGCGGGTCACAATGAGCAGTTCTTC. V usage is TRBV6-4 and J usage is TRBJ2-1; TRBD2 matches at 10 bases. Germline lookup yields CDR1 MRHNA and CDR2 SNTAGT. V trimming: 8 bases; J trimming: 5 bases; junction bases outside the gene matches: 6. The CDR3 contains 14 residues.